This TCR beta chain was recorded in a study of graft-versus-host responses after intestinal transplantation. Findings and caveats of the study: Maximum circulating GvH clone levels tracked with early post-transplant HvG decreases.

The CDR3 is made up of 14 amino acids. Trimming left V 1 base short and J 5 bases short, with 12 bases between. Germline V lookup: CDR1 LGHNA, CDR2 YSLEER. Method: immunoSEQ multiplex PCR; TCRdb's copy keeps in-frame clones and lacks some. The sample carries tens of thousands of clones, roughly 91% recorded once. This clone came up once. What it recognizes is unknown. This material consisted of unstimulated CD8+ T cells sorted from spleen or lymph node cells, taken before intestinal transplant. The sequence came from a human donor who received an intestinal transplant. This chain joins TRBV4-3 and TRBJ2-7, with D maybe TRBD1 (7 bases). The CDR3: CASSQGGTADEQYF. CDR3 DNA: TGCGCCAGCAGCCAAGGCGGGACAGCGGACGAGCAGTACTTC.